The 27 T cell receptor beta chains listed next were all sequenced from one sample in a study of shared clonotypes between healthy human individuals. Clones were read by immunoSEQ multiplex PCR, and TCRdb kept only the in-frame ones, dropping some. The sample carries 1.6 million or so clones, 95% to 97% recorded once. Input material: naive CD4+ T cells sorted from blood. Stated subset: CD45RA+ positively selected. The receptor source for this set is a man aged 25 to 40 in good health.

The chain is built from TRBV9 and TRBJ2-7, with 7 positions matching TRBD2. The CDR3 has 16 residues. The germline V gene encodes CDR1 SGDLS and CDR2 YYNGEE. V shed 4 bases and J 3 bases; nucleotides not matched to a gene: 13. The CDR3 region is CASSPTAGASGYEQYF. The CDR3 DNA reads as TGTGCCAGCAGCCCTACTGCCGGGGCTAGCGGCTACGAGCAGTACTTC.

V usage is TRBV6-1 and J usage is TRBJ1-1, with a possible D match to TRBD1 (5 bases). CDR3 size: 17 residues. The germline CDR1 and CDR2 sequences are MNHNS and SASEGT. The V end lost 3 bases, the J end lost 3 bases, and 20 bases lay between the germline ends. The CDR3 DNA follows: TGTGCCAGCAGTGAGAACATACCAGGGTCTAGTGACACTGAAGCTTTCTTT. Its protein is CASSENIPGSSDTEAFF.

In regard to this clone: Other DNA sequences within the sample encode an identical CDR3. CDR3 region: CASSLESTEAFF. In DNA, the CDR3 is TGCGCCAGCAGCTTGGAGAGTACTGAAGCTTTCTTT. J is TRBJ1-1 and V is TRBV5-1, with D unresolved. Deletions cut 0 bases from V and 5 bases from J, with 5 bases between. CDR1 and CDR2 from the germline V gene are SGHRS and YFSETQ. The length of the CDR3 is 12 residues.

This clone was detected once. This sequence joins TRBV2 and TRBJ2-3; maybe TRBD2 (6 bases). V lost 2 bases and J lost 9, with 12 bases in between. This CDR3 is 13 amino acids long. CDR1 is SNHLY, CDR2 FYNNEI, per germline. The CDR3 loop is CASSENGGWTQYF. The CDR3 DNA sequence: TGTGCCAGCAGTGAAAATGGGGGGTGGACGCAGTATTTT.

The chain carries TRBV28 and TRBJ1-5; TRBD1 aligns across 7 bases. The trim removed 5 bases at V and 3 bases at J, leaving 4 bases unmatched. The CDR3 is 14 amino acids. Germline CDR1 MDHEN, CDR2 SYDVKM. In nucleotides, the CDR3 is TGTGCCAGCAGTCCAGGGGGTCTCAATCAGCCCCAGCATTTT. It encodes CASSPGGLNQPQHF. Variable domain in full (rest from reference TRBV28 and TRBJ1-5): DVKVTQSSRYLVKRTGEKVFLECVQDMDHENMFWYRQDPGLGLRLIYFSYDVKMKEKGDIPEGYSVSREKKERFSLILESASTNQTSMYLCASSPGGLNQPQHFGDGTRLSIL.

This chain uses TRBV5-4 with TRBJ2-7, with 7 nucleotides matching TRBD2. This CDR3 region has 11 residues. CDR1 and CDR2 from the germline V gene are SGHNT and YYREEE (reference sequence). Germline trimming cut 4 bases from V and 13 bases from J; bases unmatched to any gene: 8. CDR3 in DNA: TGTGCCAGCAGCCCCGCCGGGAGGTTATACTTC. This codes for CASSPAGRLYF.

V usage is TRBV5-4 and J usage is TRBJ1-2; 10 bases fit TRBD1. The CDR3 loop spans 16 amino acids. Germline V gives CDR1 SGHNT, CDR2 YYREEE (reference sequence). Trimming removed 4 bases from V and 1 base from J; junction bases left unmatched: 7. CDR3 protein: CASSIPDRGDNYGYTF. In nucleotides, the CDR3 is TGTGCCAGCAGCATCCCGGACAGGGGGGATAACTATGGCTACACCTTC.

The V call is TRBV7-3, the J call TRBJ2-1; TRBD2 matches 14 bases. Trimming took 5 bases from V and 4 from J; bases not matched to a gene: 7. The CDR3 consists of 17 residues. Germline V gene lookup returns CDR1 SGHTA and CDR2 FQGTGA. CDR3: CASSAQTSGRVYNEQFF. The CDR3 DNA follows: TGTGCCAGCAGCGCCCAGACTAGCGGGAGGGTTTACAATGAGCAGTTCTTC.

The rearrangement uses TRBV7-8 and TRBJ2-1; D is possibly TRBD1 or TRBD2 (5 bases each). This CDR3 comprises 15 residues. CDR1 and CDR2 from the germline V gene are SGHVS and FQNEAQ. V lost 1 base, J lost 4 bases, and 11 bases lay in between. For the CDR3, the DNA is TGTGCCAGCAGCTTAGTTAGGGGACGATACAATGAGCAGTTCTTC. It specifies CASSLVRGRYNEQFF. The entire variable domain, with the rest obtained from reference TRBV7-8 and TRBJ2-1, is as follows: GAGVSQSPRYKVAKRGQDVALRCDPISGHVSLFWYQQALGQGPEFLTYFQNEAQLDKSGLPSDRFFAERPEGSVSTLKIQRTQQEDSAVYLCASSLVRGRYNEQFFGPGTRLTVL.

The chain employs TRBV28 and TRBJ2-7; TRBD2 agrees at 9 bases. The germline CDR1 and CDR2 sequences are MDHEN and SYDVKM. The ends lost 4 bases at V and 4 bases at J; junction bases unmatched: 8. The CDR3 covers 15 residues. The chain's CDR3 is CASSYSGTSFYEQYF. The CDR3 region has the DNA TGTGCCAGCAGTTACTCCGGGACTAGCTTTTACGAGCAGTACTTC. Drawing the rest from reference TRBV28 and TRBJ2-7, the complete variable domain is DVKVTQSSRYLVKRTGEKVFLECVQDMDHENMFWYRQDPGLGLRLIYFSYDVKMKEKGDIPEGYSVSREKKERFSLILESASTNQTSMYLCASSYSGTSFYEQYFGPGTRLTVT.

The rearrangement links TRBV5-4 to TRBJ2-7; no reliable D call. There are 14 residues in the CDR3. Trimming shortened V by 3 bases and J by 4 bases, and 14 bases separated the two germline ends. The germline V gene encodes CDR1 SGHNT and CDR2 YYREEE (reference sequence). The CDR3 DNA reads as TGTGCCAGCAGCTCCCCCTTAGGAGTATACGAGCAGTACTTC. This translates into CASSSPLGVYEQYF.

This chain connects TRBV7-8 to TRBJ2-3, with TRBD2 matching over 8 bases. Germline-derived CDR1 and CDR2 are SGHVS and FQNEAQ. The CDR3 length is 20 residues. V lost 0 bases and J lost 0; bases outside the gene matches: 14. CDR3 loop: CASSLATGVSGIASTDTQYF. In nucleotides, the CDR3 is TGTGCCAGCAGCTTAGCGACGGGAGTTAGCGGGATCGCTAGCACAGATACGCAGTATTTT.

The gene calls are TRBV6-5 and TRBJ1-5; D is unclear. Per germline, CDR1 MNHEY and CDR2 SVGAGI. V was cut by 2 bases and J by 7 bases, with 9 bases left in between. This CDR3 is 13 amino acids long. The CDR3 is CASSYVEGQPQHF. The CDR3 DNA follows: TGTGCCAGCAGTTACGTCGAAGGCCAGCCCCAGCATTTT.

The chain carries TRBV15 and TRBJ1-2; TRBD1 might be the D (5 bases). Trimming stripped 0 bases from V and 7 bases from J, with 12 bases between. Germline loops: CDR1 LNHNV, CDR2 YYDKDF (reference sequence). The CDR3 sequence is 14 residues long. The DNA for the CDR3 is TGTGCCACCAGCAGAGAAAAGGGGTGGGCTGGCTACACCTTC. It yields the protein CATSREKGWAGYTF. The full variable domain, rest sourced from reference TRBV15 and TRBJ1-2, is DAMVIQNPRYQVTQFGKPVTLSCSQTLNHNVMYWYQQKSSQAPKLLFHYYDKDFNNEADTPDNFQSRRPNTSFCFLDIRSPGLGDTAMYLCATSREKGWAGYTFGSGTRLTVV.

This clone was counted a single time. The rearrangement uses TRBV7-6 and TRBJ2-3; possible D gene TRBD1, 6 bases. The CDR3 length is 15 residues. CDR1 is SGHVS and CDR2 is FNYEAQ in the germline V gene. V lost 4 bases, J lost 3 bases, and 14 bases lay in between. CDR3 sequence reads: CASSSDRPTTDTQYF. The CDR3 coding sequence is TGTGCCAGCAGCTCGGACAGACCGACGACAGATACGCAGTATTTT. Variable domain in full (rest from reference TRBV7-6 and TRBJ2-3): GAGVSQSPRYKVTKRGQDVALRCDPISGHVSLYWYRQALGQGPEFLTYFNYEAQQDKSGLPNDRFSAERPEGSISTLTIQRTEQRDSAMYRCASSSDRPTTDTQYFGPGTRLTVL.

This chain links TRBV28 with TRBJ1-2; 7 bases are shared with TRBD1. CDR3 size: 14 residues. The junction had 8 bases not matched to a gene; V was cut back by 6 bases and J by 4 bases. Germline CDR1 MDHEN, CDR2 SYDVKM. CDR3 DNA sequence: TGTGCCAGCAGGTCCTCGGGACAGCTCTATGGCTACACCTTC. Amino acid sequence: CASRSSGQLYGYTF.

This clone appeared once. The rearrangement links TRBV5-1 to TRBJ2-2; D is perhaps TRBD1 (5 bases). V was pared by 6 bases and J by 6 bases, with 18 bases between. This CDR3 is built from 15 residues. Germline V lookup: CDR1 SGHRS, CDR2 YFSETQ. CDR3 sequence reads: CASTWIQGSAGELFF. CDR3 bases: TGCGCCAGCACCTGGATTCAGGGATCGGCCGGGGAGCTGTTTTTT.

This chain connects TRBV18 to TRBJ2-3; 8 bases agree with TRBD2. CDR3 length: 14 amino acids. Germline V gives CDR1 KGHSH, CDR2 LQKENI. J was trimmed by 11 bases and V by 3 bases; bases with no gene match: 10. DNA for the CDR3: TGTGCCAGCTCACCGGGGATGAGCGGGGGTAAGCAGTATTTT. Encoded protein: CASSPGMSGGKQYF.

This clone was observed a single time. The gene calls are TRBV7-2 and TRBJ2-3; maybe TRBD2 (6 bases). This CDR3 region has 17 residues. CDR1 and CDR2 from the germline V gene are SGHTA and FQGNSA. Trimming stripped 4 bases from V and 6 bases from J, with 23 bases between. CDR3 nucleotide sequence: TGTGCCAGCAGCTCATCCCCCACGGGAGCAGGATCTGATACGCAGTATTTT. Its translation is CASSSSPTGAGSDTQYF.

On this clone: The sample holds other DNA sequences that translate to the same CDR3. This chain links TRBV9 with TRBJ2-3; 7 positions agree with TRBD2. CDR3 size: 16 residues. The V gene's germline CDR1 is SGDLS and CDR2 YYNGEE. With V trimmed by 0 bases and J by 0 bases, 4 bases remained unmatched. Here the CDR3 reads CASSVAAGRSTDTQYF. The DNA for the CDR3 is TGTGCCAGCAGCGTAGCAGCGGGACGTAGCACAGATACGCAGTATTTT.

The chain combines TRBV6-1 with TRBJ1-5; no definite D call. The V gene lost 7 bases and the J gene lost 3 bases, with 7 bases spanning the gap. CDR3 length: 12 amino acids. CDR1 MNHNS and CDR2 SASEGT come from the germline V gene. The CDR3 reads CASTGNNQPQHF. The DNA for the CDR3 is TGTGCCAGCACTGGCAACAATCAGCCCCAGCATTTT.

The chain uses TRBV6-1 and TRBJ1-1; D might be TRBD1 (6 bases). CDR1 MNHNS and CDR2 SASEGT come from the germline V gene. Trimming removed 10 bases at V and 6 bases at J, with 21 bases between. The CDR3 is 14 amino acids. The CDR3 region is CANTLSPGTPEAFF. DNA for the CDR3: TGTGCCAACACTCTATCCCCAGGGACACCTGAAGCTTTCTTT.

The V gene is TRBV15, the J gene TRBJ2-1; 9 bases match TRBD2. The CDR3 covers 17 residues. With 0 bases clipped from V and 7 bases from J, the junction kept 10 bases outside the gene matches. CDR1 and CDR2 from the germline V gene are LNHNV and YYDKDF (reference sequence). DNA for the CDR3: TGTGCCACCAGCAGAGAGGGCGGGAGGGCCGGCCGAAATGAGCAGTTCTTC. Its protein is CATSREGGRAGRNEQFF.

This chain uses TRBV5-4 with TRBJ1-2; TRBD1 matches at 7 bases. The ends lost 3 bases at V and 9 bases at J; junction bases unmatched: 14. The germline CDR1 and CDR2 sequences are SGHNT and YYREEE (reference sequence). The CDR3 consists of 15 residues. The CDR3 here is CASSSNSRQGRSYTF. The CDR3 nucleotides are TGTGCCAGCAGCTCAAATAGCCGACAGGGAAGGAGCTACACCTTC.

The V call is TRBV18, the J call TRBJ2-7; D might be TRBD1 (5 bases). This CDR3 has 15 amino acids. The germline V gene has CDR1 KGHSH and CDR2 LQKENI. V was trimmed by 0 bases and J by 3 bases, leaving 12 bases between them. The CDR3 region is CASSPPGNRIYEQYF. The CDR3 DNA is TGTGCCAGCTCACCACCGGGAAACAGGATCTACGAGCAGTACTTC.

V is TRBV7-2 and J is TRBJ2-7, with TRBD1 matching over 10 bases. This CDR3 is built from 17 residues. With V trimmed by 2 bases and J by 3 bases, 10 bases remained unmatched. Germline CDR1 and CDR2: SGHTA and FQGNSA. CDR3 region: CASSLKSFGQGVYEQYF. CDR3 sequence (DNA): TGTGCCAGCAGCTTAAAGAGCTTCGGACAGGGGGTCTACGAGCAGTACTTC.

The rearrangement joins TRBV5-1 to TRBJ2-2, with 10 bases lining up with TRBD2. The CDR3 sequence is 18 residues long. Germline loops: CDR1 SGHRS, CDR2 YFSETQ. Germline trimming cut 0 bases from V and 6 bases from J; bases unmatched to any gene: 11. CDR3 nucleotide sequence: TGCGCCAGCAGCTTGGCTTTGGCTAGCGGGAGAAGTTCCGGGGAGCTGTTTTTT. It yields the protein CASSLALASGRSSGELFF.